This record looks at one T cell receptor beta chain sequence and its context. The antigen is unknown. This sample was taken from a study of cytomegalovirus exposure and HLA in healthy donors. Overall study findings and caveats: Presence/absence analyses assumed roughly uniform sequencing depth across donors.

PCR was performed using 60 Vbeta and 13 Jbeta primers. This table comes from immunoSEQ multiplex PCR, and its TCRdb copy is limited to in-frame clones, with some not included. This table holds under 150,000 clones, 70% to 80% found once. CDR1 is MNHNY and CDR2 is SVGAGI in the germline V gene (reference sequence). V lost 7 bases and J 0 bases, leaving 15 bases between the germline ends. The CDR3 is made up of 15 amino acids. J is TRBJ1-2 and V is TRBV6-6; maybe TRBD1 (5 bases). The clonotype was recovered from a woman in her 50s in good health and CMV-seronegative. Sequenced sample: PBMCs. The chain's CDR3 is CASIGLGVANYGYTF. CDR3 sequence (DNA): TGTGCCAGCATCGGTTTAGGGGTAGCTAACTATGGCTACACCTTC.